These 29 T cell receptor beta chains were all obtained from the same sample, sequenced in a study of early T cells in non-severe SARS-CoV-2 infection. TCRdb analysed the 5' RACE reads with MiXCR anew, one entry per CDR3 protein. The sample carries roughly 54,000 distinct CDR3 sequences, 7.7% recorded once. Sequenced material: whole blood, taken at baseline. These receptors were taken from an adult who was a healthcare worker with PCR-confirmed SARS-CoV-2 infection or an uninfected control (not recorded which).

This clonotype showed up just a few times. The V gene is TRBV7-8, the J gene TRBJ1-1; D gene unclear. Trimming stripped 1 base from V and 1 base from J, with 4 bases between. CDR1 and CDR2 from the germline V gene are SGHVS and FQNEAQ. The CDR3 extends over 13 amino acids. The chain's CDR3 is CASSLEGNTEAFF. The CDR3 region has the DNA TGTGCCAGCAGCTTAGAGGGGAACACTGAAGCTTTCTTT.

V usage is TRBV27 and J usage is TRBJ2-4; no reliable D call. The CDR3 length is 14 residues. V lost 0 bases and J lost 13, with 16 bases in between. Germline V gives CDR1 MNHEY, CDR2 SMNVEV (reference sequence). The CDR3 here is CASSLSSKPFPQYF. For the CDR3, the DNA is TGTGCCAGCAGTTTATCTTCCAAACCCTTCCCCCAGTACTTC.

This clonotype was counted a few times. The chain is built from TRBV12-3 or TRBV12-4 and TRBJ2-3, with D unresolved. The V end lost 8 bases, the J end lost 0 bases, and 12 bases lay between the germline ends. The CDR3 covers 14 residues. Here the CDR3 reads CASQVGTSTDTQYF. CDR3 sequence (DNA): TGTGCCAGCCAAGTTGGTACTAGCACAGATACGCAGTATTTT.

This chain joins TRBV5-1 and TRBJ2-7, with 9 nucleotides matching TRBD1. The CDR3 is 17 residues long. Trimming cost V 4 bases and J 4 bases; bases outside gene matches: 15. CDR1 is SGHRS, CDR2 YFSETQ, per germline. The CDR3 protein is CASSAWNGQGIGYEQYF. CDR3 in DNA: TGCGCCAGCAGCGCCTGGAACGGACAGGGGATAGGTTACGAGCAGTACTTC.

This clonotype was recorded many times. This chain links TRBV28 with TRBJ1-1; no clear D. Germline CDR1 is MDHEN and CDR2 is SYDVKM. Trimming cost V 4 bases and J 8 bases, with 8 bases left between them. The CDR3 length is 11 residues. As DNA, the CDR3 is TGTGCCAGCAGTTGGCGTTTAGAAGCTTTCTTT. It translates to CASSWRLEAFF.

This clonotype was observed at least ten times. The CDR3 is CASSSSGTISGANVLTF. The CDR3 nucleotides read TGTGCCAGCAGCTCTAGCGGAACTATCTCTGGGGCCAACGTCCTGACTTTC. The rearrangement uses TRBV7-8 and TRBJ2-6; 7 nucleotides line up with TRBD2. The germline CDR1 and CDR2 sequences are SGHVS and FQNEAQ. The CDR3 has 17 amino acids. V dropped 4 bases and J dropped 0; count of bases not matched to a gene: 6.

The genes are TRBV6-6 and TRBJ1-5; TRBD1 aligns across 7 bases. Germline CDR1 is MNHNY and CDR2 is SVGAGI (reference sequence). V shed 7 bases, J shed 4 bases, and the junction held 10 bases outside the gene matches. The CDR3 totals 15 residues. The CDR3 DNA sequence: TGTGCCAGCACACCCGGGACAGCCGGAAATCAGCCCCAGCATTTT. It yields the protein CASTPGTAGNQPQHF.

This chain connects TRBV29-1 to TRBJ2-1; no clear D gene. The CDR3 length is 12 residues. Germline CDR1 SQVTM, CDR2 ANQGSEA. The germline V and J ends were trimmed by 0 bases and 6 bases, with 6 bases remaining between them. CDR3 loop: CSVEDQVNEQFF. The CDR3, as DNA: TGCAGCGTTGAAGATCAAGTCAATGAGCAGTTCTTC.

At least ten counts were recorded for this clonotype. This chain uses TRBV30 with TRBJ1-2, with D possibly being TRBD1 (6 bases). The germline V and J ends were trimmed by 2 bases and 7 bases, with 8 bases remaining between them. CDR3 length: 11 residues. Germline lookup yields CDR1 GTSNPN and CDR2 SVGIG (reference sequence). The chain's CDR3 is CAWSRGPGYTF. DNA of the CDR3: TGTGCCTGGAGTCGGGGGCCTGGCTACACCTTC.

This clonotype has more than one count but fewer than ten. The chain has TRBV6-1 and TRBJ2-1; maybe TRBD1 (5 bases). This CDR3 region has 15 residues. From germline, CDR1 is MNHNS and CDR2 SASEGT. V gave up 8 bases and J gave up 4 bases, with 18 bases separating them. CDR3 amino acids: CASGHNTETYNEQFF. CDR3 bases: TGTGCCAGCGGACATAATACGGAGACATACAATGAGCAGTTCTTC.

This clonotype was seen only a few times. The genes are TRBV5-1 and TRBJ2-2, with 11 bases lining up with TRBD2. Germline CDR1 SGHRS, CDR2 YFSETQ. CDR3 length: 19 residues. V was pared by 1 base and J by 4 bases, with 12 bases of the junction left unmatched. CDR3 DNA: TGCGCCAGCAGCTTGCCTTGGGCGACTAGCGGGACTAGCACCGGGGAGCTGTTTTTT. Translating gives CASSLPWATSGTSTGELFF.

This clonotype was picked up many times. V is TRBV2 and J is TRBJ2-5; tentative D call: TRBD1 (6 bases). V was shortened by 6 bases and J by 3 bases, with 17 bases between the two germline ends. The CDR3 is 15 amino acids. CDR1 is SNHLY, CDR2 FYNNEI, per germline. The CDR3 spells CASSADRGSEETQYF. In DNA, the CDR3 is TGTGCCAGCAGCGCGGACAGAGGGTCTGAAGAGACCCAGTACTTC.

This clonotype has more than one count but fewer than ten. The chain couples TRBV7-9 to TRBJ2-5; maybe TRBD2 (5 bases). Trimming stripped 5 bases from V and 0 bases from J, with 25 bases between. The CDR3 loop spans 19 amino acids. From germline, CDR1 is SEHNR and CDR2 FQNEAQ (reference sequence). The chain's CDR3 is CASSPAPRFGGGYQETQYF. The CDR3 nucleotides are TGTGCCAGCAGCCCCGCCCCTAGGTTCGGCGGCGGGTACCAAGAGACCCAGTACTTC.

About this clonotype itself: An end of the junction does not agree with germline; a read error may underlie this. The rearrangement joins TRBV20-1 to TRBJ2-1, with 8 bases matching TRBD2. This CDR3 region has 16 residues. Germline CDR1 and CDR2: DFQATT and SNEGSKA (reference sequence). CDR3 amino acids: CSASIRGSGAYNEQFF. The DNA for the CDR3 is TGCAGTGCTAGTATTCGTGGTAGCGGGGCATACAATGAGCAATTCTTC.

As for this clonotype: A read error may be the cause here, since a much bigger clone is one base away. This chain joins TRBV12-3 or TRBV12-4 and TRBJ1-5; D may be TRBD1 (5 bases). The CDR3 length is 12 residues. This CDR3 is CVSTRGKQPQHF. Here the CDR3 DNA reads TGTGTCAGTACTCGGGGGAAACAGCCCCAGCATTTT.

The rearrangement joins TRBV4-1 to TRBJ2-5, with D perhaps TRBD2 (5 bases). V dropped 6 bases and J dropped 5 bases, with 19 bases sitting between them. CDR1 is MGHRA and CDR2 is YSYEKL in the germline V gene. The CDR3 is 15 amino acids. CDR3 residues: CASSIPGTKKETQYF. In DNA form, the CDR3 reads TGCGCCAGCAGTATCCCGGGAACAAAGAAGGAGACCCAGTACTTC.

In this sample, this clonotype turned up many times. The chain employs TRBV5-1 and TRBJ2-1, with D perhaps assigned TRBD1 or TRBD2 (5 bases each). CDR3 length: 16 amino acids. V was pared by 4 bases and J by 0 bases, with 14 bases between. Germline V CDR1 and CDR2: SGHRS, YFSETQ. CDR3 nucleotides: TGCGCCAGCAGCCCTGGGGCAGGGAGCTCCTACAATGAGCAGTTCTTC. Translation gives CASSPGAGSSYNEQFF.

This sequence joins TRBV6-5 and TRBJ2-7, with 9 nucleotides matching TRBD2. From germline, CDR1 is MNHEY and CDR2 SVGAGI. The CDR3 consists of 15 residues. With V trimmed by 6 bases and J by 2 bases, 8 bases remained unmatched. This CDR3 reads CASRHETSGAYEQYF. In DNA form, the CDR3 reads TGTGCCAGCAGGCACGAGACTAGCGGTGCCTACGAGCAGTACTTC.

The chain combines TRBV7-3 with TRBJ2-1, with D tentatively TRBD2 (5 bases). The V and J ends lost 5 bases and 6 bases respectively, with 8 bases between them. The CDR3 runs 12 residues. Germline V gives CDR1 SGHTA, CDR2 FQGTGA. The CDR3, as DNA: TGTGCCAGCAGCCTAGAGGGCAATGAGCAGTTCTTC. Translation gives CASSLEGNEQFF.

This clonotype was seen ten or more times. J is TRBJ2-7 and V is TRBV6-5, with a possible D match to TRBD1 (5 bases). The CDR3 runs to 13 residues. Germline CDR1 reads MNHEY; CDR2 reads SVGAGI. With 2 bases removed from V and 13 bases from J, the gap between germline ends came to 18 bases. CDR3 in amino acids: CASSYARHSRVYF. CDR3 bases: TGTGCCAGCAGTTACGCACGACACTCCAGGGTTTACTTC.

The genes are TRBV4-1 and TRBJ2-7; either TRBD1 or TRBD2 may supply D (5 bases each). The germline V gene has CDR1 MGHRA and CDR2 YSYEKL. Trimming removed 1 base at V and 4 bases at J, with 14 bases between. This CDR3 region has 15 residues. The CDR3 DNA sequence: TGCGCCAGCAGCCAAGGCCGGGACGGGATATACGAGCAGTACTTC. Its protein is CASSQGRDGIYEQYF.

Many counts were recorded for this clonotype. V gene TRBV4-1 combines with J gene TRBJ2-7, with unresolved D. Germline assignment: CDR1 MGHRA and CDR2 YSYEKL. Deletions cut 0 bases from V and 6 bases from J, with 9 bases between. The CDR3 runs to 13 residues. CDR3 in DNA: TGCGCCAGCAGCCAAGAGATCTGGGGCGAGCAGTACTTC. Translated: CASSQEIWGEQYF.

This chain links TRBV20-1 with TRBJ2-3, with 14 positions matching TRBD2. Trimming at V came to 6 bases and at J to 2 bases, leaving 16 bases not matched to a gene. The germline gives CDR1 DFQATT, CDR2 SNEGSKA (reference sequence). There are 19 residues in the CDR3. The CDR3 is CSAPRADGLAGGYTDTQYF. In DNA, the CDR3 is TGCAGTGCCCCTAGGGCGGACGGACTAGCGGGAGGTTACACAGATACGCAGTATTTT.

Ten or more counts support this clonotype. The chain uses TRBV28 and TRBJ2-7; 10 nucleotides agree with TRBD1. The CDR3 length is 16 residues. Germline CDR1 reads MDHEN; CDR2 reads SYDVKM. The trim removed 5 bases at V and 7 bases at J, leaving 14 bases unmatched. The CDR3 nucleotides read TGTGCCAGCAGTGCCAGACCGGGACAGGGGATTGGGGAGCAGTACTTC. It encodes CASSARPGQGIGEQYF. Full variable domain (remainder filled in from reference TRBV28 and TRBJ2-7): DVKVTQSSRYLVKRTGEKVFLECVQDMDHENMFWYRQDPGLGLRLIYFSYDVKMKEKGDIPEGYSVSREKKERFSLILESASTNQTSMYLCASSARPGQGIGEQYFGPGTRLTVT.

The chain has TRBV7-2 and TRBJ2-5; TRBD1 or TRBD2 may be the D gene (5 bases each). CDR1 is SGHTA, CDR2 FQGNSA, per germline. V was trimmed by 4 bases and J by 4 bases, leaving 7 bases between them. CDR3 length equals 12 residues. The CDR3 DNA reads as TGTGCCAGCAGCTGGGGACCAGAGACCCAGTACTTC. Protein: CASSWGPETQYF.

This clonotype was counted between two and nine times. This sequence joins TRBV28 and TRBJ2-5; D possibly corresponds to TRBD2 (5 bases). This CDR3 is 12 amino acids long. Trimming pared 7 bases from V and 7 bases from J, leaving 13 bases between. Germline CDR1 and CDR2: MDHEN and SYDVKM. In DNA form, the CDR3 reads TGTGCCAGCATTAGCGTATCCGGGACCCAGTACTTC. Protein sequence: CASISVSGTQYF.

This clonotype was observed many times. The chain couples TRBV7-9 to TRBJ2-3; tentatively, D is TRBD2 (5 bases). CDR1 and CDR2 from the germline V gene are SEHNR and FQNEAQ (reference sequence). The CDR3 totals 13 residues. Deletions cut 5 bases from V and 5 bases from J, with 11 bases between. The CDR3 DNA is TGTGCCAGCAGCCCCGACGGGGTAGATACGCAGTATTTT. It encodes CASSPDGVDTQYF. Supplemented by reference TRBV7-9 and TRBJ2-3, the full variable domain reads DTGVSQNPRHKITKRGQNVTFRCDPISEHNRLYWYRQTLGQGPEFLTYFQNEAQLEKSRLLSDRFSAERPKGSFSTLEIQRTEQGDSAMYLCASSPDGVDTQYFGPGTRLTVL.

The rearrangement links TRBV10-3 to TRBJ2-1; D perhaps matches TRBD2 (5 bases). V lost 4 bases and J 4 bases, leaving 11 bases between the germline ends. The CDR3 loop spans 14 amino acids. Germline CDR1 ENHRY, CDR2 SYGVKD. The CDR3 loop reads CAISVSGKYNEQFF. CDR3 sequence (DNA): TGTGCCATCAGTGTAAGCGGAAAATACAATGAGCAGTTCTTC.

This clonotype showed up many times. The chain carries TRBV24-1 and TRBJ2-3, with D possibly called TRBD1 or TRBD2 (5 bases each). Germline V gene lookup returns CDR1 KGHDR and CDR2 SFDVKD. Trimming left V 0 bases short and J 4 bases short, with 13 bases between. This CDR3 comprises 16 residues. The CDR3 bases are TGTGCCACCAGTGATTTGGGGGACCTAGGAGCAGATACGCAGTATTTT. Encoded protein: CATSDLGDLGADTQYF.